One sample yielded the 13 T cell receptor beta chains listed below, sequenced in a study of blood T cell repertoires in COVID-19. Measured with immunoSEQ multiplex PCR; TCRdb has only the in-frame clones, and not every one. The sample holds about 130,000 clones, 86% seen once. The sample was peripheral blood. Receptor source: a woman aged 65 to 85 with COVID-19, enrolled during active disease.

The chain recombines TRBV2 with TRBJ1-2; the match to TRBD1 covers 7 bases. The length of the CDR3 is 14 residues. Trimming took 1 base from V and 9 from J; bases not matched to a gene: 8. The germline V gene has CDR1 SNHLY and CDR2 FYNNEI. The CDR3 region has the DNA TGTGCCAGCAGTGAAGAGGGGGCCGGCGGTCGCTACACCTTC. Amino acids: CASSEEGAGGRYTF.

V and J are TRBV28 and TRBJ2-4, with D maybe TRBD2 (7 bases). The CDR3 runs 16 residues. Germline V gene data show CDR1 as MDHEN and CDR2 as SYDVKM. V lost 4 bases and J 2 bases, leaving 15 bases between the germline ends. The CDR3 loop is CASSSAGALTKNIQYF. In nucleotides, the CDR3 is TGTGCCAGCAGTTCCGCGGGGGCGCTAACCAAAAACATTCAGTACTTC.

The gene calls are TRBV28 and TRBJ2-1, with 7 positions matching TRBD2. V shed 7 bases and J 2 bases; nucleotides not matched to a gene: 8. Per the germline V gene, CDR1 is MDHEN and CDR2 is SYDVKM. This CDR3 is 15 amino acids long. The CDR3 spells CASTRSGEAYNEQFF. Here the CDR3 DNA reads TGTGCCAGCACCCGAAGCGGGGAAGCCTACAATGAGCAGTTCTTC.

The V gene is TRBV12-3 or TRBV12-4, the J gene TRBJ2-7, with D perhaps TRBD2 (6 bases). V was cut by 6 bases and J by 0 bases, with 9 bases left in between. The CDR3 sequence is 13 residues long. CDR3 nucleotides: TGTGCCAGCAGCCCCGGGGGCTCCTACGAGCAGTACTTC. This encodes CASSPGGSYEQYF.

This clone came up once. The chain carries TRBV7-3 and TRBJ1-2; D remains ambiguous. The V end lost 0 bases, the J end lost 5 bases, and 7 bases lay between the germline ends. Germline CDR1 reads SGHTA; CDR2 reads FQGTGA. The CDR3 is made up of 13 amino acids. This CDR3 is CASSLTGGYGYTF. The CDR3 region has the DNA TGTGCCAGCAGCTTAACGGGAGGGTATGGCTACACCTTC.

The chain joins TRBV28 to TRBJ2-6; no reliable D call. V was shortened by 7 bases and J by 0 bases, with 10 bases between the two germline ends. Germline V lookup: CDR1 MDHEN, CDR2 SYDVKM. This CDR3 has 15 residues. Written as DNA, the CDR3 is TGTGCCAGCACTTCGACTCTCTCTGGGGCCAACGTCCTGACTTTC. Amino acid sequence: CASTSTLSGANVLTF. Filled out from reference TRBV28 and TRBJ2-6, the complete variable domain reads DVKVTQSSRYLVKRTGEKVFLECVQDMDHENMFWYRQDPGLGLRLIYFSYDVKMKEKGDIPEGYSVSREKKERFSLILESASTNQTSMYLCASTSTLSGANVLTFGAGSRLTVL.

The chain combines TRBV5-4 with TRBJ1-1; D may be TRBD1 (5 bases). This CDR3 has 15 residues. Germline V lookup: CDR1 SGHNT, CDR2 YYREEE (reference sequence). V shed 5 bases and J shed 5 bases, with 19 bases lying between them. The CDR3 DNA reads TGTGCCAGCAGAGGAACCGACAGCCCCAGGACTGAAGCTTTCTTT. Amino acid sequence: CASRGTDSPRTEAFF. Combining the CDR3 with reference TRBV5-4 and TRBJ1-1 gives the whole variable domain ETGVTQSPTHLIKTRGQQVTLRCSSQSGHNTVSWYQQALGQGPQFIFQYYREEENGRGNFPPRFSGLQFPNYSSELNVNALELDDSALYLCASRGTDSPRTEAFFGQGTRLTVV.

This sequence joins TRBV6-5 and TRBJ1-5; 7 bases fit TRBD1. V was pared by 4 bases and J by 2 bases, with 5 bases of the junction left unmatched. Germline loops: CDR1 MNHEY, CDR2 SVGAGI. The CDR3 runs to 15 residues. This CDR3 reads CASSLQGYGNQPQHF. For the CDR3, the DNA is TGTGCCAGCAGTTTACAGGGGTATGGCAATCAGCCCCAGCATTTT.

V usage is TRBV6-5 and J usage is TRBJ1-6; 8 bases match TRBD1. This CDR3 spans 15 amino acids. Looked up from germline, CDR1 is MNHEY and CDR2 is SVGAGI. With V trimmed by 6 bases and J by 10 bases, 11 bases remained unmatched. CDR3 residues: CASRPKTGAGSPLHF. The CDR3 nucleotides read TGTGCCAGCAGACCGAAGACAGGGGCTGGATCACCCCTCCACTTT.

This chain connects TRBV2 to TRBJ1-5; D not resolved. Per germline, CDR1 SNHLY and CDR2 FYNNEI. The CDR3 has 16 residues. Trimming stripped 0 bases from V and 2 bases from J, with 11 bases between. CDR3 sequence: CASSEAPGRGNQPQHF. In DNA, the CDR3 is TGTGCCAGCAGTGAAGCGCCGGGGAGGGGCAATCAGCCCCAGCATTTT.

The chain has TRBV11-1 and TRBJ1-1; D remains ambiguous. Trimming removed 1 base at V and 5 bases at J, with 8 bases between. CDR3 length: 13 residues. Germline values: CDR1 SGHAT, CDR2 FQDESV (reference sequence). CDR3 nucleotides: TGTGCCAGCAGCTTAGAGAGTGCAACTGAAGCTTTCTTT. Amino acid sequence: CASSLESATEAFF.

This chain connects TRBV28 to TRBJ1-5; no definite D call. Per the germline V gene, CDR1 is MDHEN and CDR2 is SYDVKM. V shed 5 bases and J shed 2 bases, with 10 bases lying between them. The CDR3 extends over 14 amino acids. For the CDR3, the DNA is TGTGCCAGCAGTGAGAGGATTGGCAATCAGCCCCAGCATTTT. Protein product: CASSERIGNQPQHF.

J is TRBJ1-1 and V is TRBV5-1; 8 positions match TRBD1. The V segment lost 3 bases and the J segment 2 bases; nucleotides outside the gene matches: 3. Germline V gene data show CDR1 as SGHRS and CDR2 as YFSETQ. The CDR3 runs to 14 residues. The CDR3 DNA follows: TGCGCCAGCAGCTCAGGACAGGGCAACACTGAAGCTTTCTTT. This codes for CASSSGQGNTEAFF.